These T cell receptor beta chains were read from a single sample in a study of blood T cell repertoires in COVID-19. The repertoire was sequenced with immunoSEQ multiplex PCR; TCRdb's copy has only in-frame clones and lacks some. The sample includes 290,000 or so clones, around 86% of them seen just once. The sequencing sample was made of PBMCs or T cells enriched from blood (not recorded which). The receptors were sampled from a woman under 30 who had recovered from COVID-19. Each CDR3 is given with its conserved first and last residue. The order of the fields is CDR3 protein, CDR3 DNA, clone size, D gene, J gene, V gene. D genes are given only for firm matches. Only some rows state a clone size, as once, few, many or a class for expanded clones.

CDR3 protein: CASSLSETGLAGELFF
CDR3 DNA: TGTGCCAGCAGTTTATCGGAGACAGGGCTTGCCGGGGAGCTGTTTTTT
clone size: few
D gene: TRBD1
J gene: TRBJ2-2
V gene: TRBV27

CDR3 protein: CASSPRTGGALSTDTQYF
CDR3 DNA: TGTGCCAGCAGCCCCCGGACAGGGGGCGCATTGTCCACAGATACGCAGTATTTT
clone size: -
D gene: TRBD1
J gene: TRBJ2-3
V gene: TRBV11-2

CDR3 protein: CASSQGVFAYEQYF
CDR3 DNA: TGCGCCAGCAGCCAAGGTGTCTTTGCCTACGAGCAGTACTTC
clone size: many
D gene: -
J gene: TRBJ2-7
V gene: TRBV4-3

CDR3 protein: CASSLSGITTDTQYF
CDR3 DNA: TGTGCCAGCAGCCTTAGCGGGATCACGACAGATACGCAGTATTTT
clone size: -
D gene: TRBD2
J gene: TRBJ2-3
V gene: TRBV11-2

CDR3 protein: CAWSGQSGNTIYF
CDR3 DNA: TGTGCCTGGAGTGGACAGTCTGGAAACACCATATATTTT
clone size: few
D gene: -
J gene: TRBJ1-3
V gene: TRBV30

CDR3 protein: CASSLDMRLSGYTF
CDR3 DNA: TGTGCCAGCAGCTTAGATATGCGGTTGTCGGGCTACACCTTC
clone size: -
D gene: -
J gene: TRBJ1-2
V gene: TRBV11-2

CDR3 protein: CASRFTGTGAYNEQFF
CDR3 DNA: TGTGCCAGCAGGTTCACCGGGACAGGCGCATACAATGAGCAGTTCTTC
clone size: once
D gene: TRBD1
J gene: TRBJ2-1
V gene: TRBV5-6

CDR3 protein: CASSIAWNTEAFF
CDR3 DNA: TGTGCCAGTAGTATCGCGTGGAACACTGAAGCTTTCTTT
clone size: -
D gene: -
J gene: TRBJ1-1
V gene: TRBV19

CDR3 protein: CATSDLSGSSYNEQFF
CDR3 DNA: TGTGCCACCAGTGACCTTAGCGGGAGCTCCTACAATGAGCAGTTCTTC
clone size: -
D gene: TRBD2
J gene: TRBJ2-1
V gene: TRBV24-1

CDR3 protein: CASSTYRADEQYF
CDR3 DNA: TGTGCCAGCAGCACATACAGGGCCGACGAGCAGTACTTC
clone size: few
D gene: -
J gene: TRBJ2-7
V gene: TRBV21-1

CDR3 protein: CASSQDLTANIQYF
CDR3 DNA: TGCGCCAGCAGCCAAGATCTTACAGCCAACATTCAGTACTTC
clone size: -
D gene: -
J gene: TRBJ2-4
V gene: TRBV4-1

CDR3 protein: CASSLGERGSRVKLFF
CDR3 DNA: TGTGCCAGCAGCTTAGGTGAACGGGGTTCGCGTGTAAAACTGTTTTTT
clone size: -
D gene: -
J gene: TRBJ1-4
V gene: TRBV7-2

CDR3 protein: CASSFSGTEYEQYF
CDR3 DNA: TGTGCCAGCAGTTTTAGCGGGACGGAGTACGAGCAGTACTTC
clone size: -
D gene: TRBD2
J gene: TRBJ2-7
V gene: TRBV27

CDR3 protein: CASRREDTDTQYF
CDR3 DNA: TGCGCCAGCAGGCGGGAGGATACAGATACGCAGTATTTT
clone size: -
D gene: TRBD2
J gene: TRBJ2-3
V gene: TRBV5-1

CDR3 protein: CASSRLSRVSGYGYTF
CDR3 DNA: TGTGCCAGTAGTCGTCTCTCCAGGGTATCAGGCTATGGCTACACCTTC
clone size: -
D gene: -
J gene: TRBJ1-2
V gene: TRBV19

CDR3 protein: CASSLVQIQETQYF
CDR3 DNA: TGTGCCAGCAGCTTAGTACAGATTCAAGAGACCCAGTACTTC
clone size: -
D gene: -
J gene: TRBJ2-5
V gene: TRBV7-9

CDR3 protein: CASSPGTGNSGANVLTF
CDR3 DNA: TGTGCCAGCTCCCCCGGGACAGGGAACTCTGGGGCCAACGTCCTGACTTTC
clone size: once
D gene: TRBD1
J gene: TRBJ2-6
V gene: TRBV18

CDR3 protein: CASSSWDSRGNGEKLFF
CDR3 DNA: TGTGCCAGCAGCTCCTGGGACTCCAGAGGGAATGGTGAAAAACTGTTTTTT
clone size: -
D gene: -
J gene: TRBJ1-4
V gene: TRBV7-9

CDR3 protein: CAISDRDRTQETQYF
CDR3 DNA: TGTGCCATCAGTGATAGGGACAGGACTCAAGAGACCCAGTACTTC
clone size: -
D gene: TRBD1
J gene: TRBJ2-5
V gene: TRBV10-3

CDR3 protein: CASSYPPGQGYTGELFF
CDR3 DNA: TGTGCCAGCAGTTACCCCCCGGGACAGGGGTACACCGGGGAGCTGTTTTTT
clone size: -
D gene: TRBD1
J gene: TRBJ2-2
V gene: TRBV6-2/TRBV6-3

CDR3 protein: CASSLARQGSYEQYF
CDR3 DNA: TGTGCCAGCAGCTTAGCCCGACAGGGTTCCTACGAGCAGTACTTC
clone size: -
D gene: TRBD1
J gene: TRBJ2-7
V gene: TRBV7-2

CDR3 protein: CASSSSGANTDTQYF
CDR3 DNA: TGTGCCAGTAGTAGCAGCGGGGCCAACACAGATACGCAGTATTTT
clone size: -
D gene: TRBD2
J gene: TRBJ2-3
V gene: TRBV19

CDR3 protein: CAISERTTTEAFF
CDR3 DNA: TGTGCCATCAGTGAGAGGACAACGACTGAAGCTTTCTTT
clone size: once
D gene: -
J gene: TRBJ1-1
V gene: TRBV10-3

CDR3 protein: CASSPQIDEKLFF
CDR3 DNA: TGCGCCAGCAGCCCGCAAATAGATGAAAAACTGTTTTTT
clone size: -
D gene: -
J gene: TRBJ1-4
V gene: TRBV4-3

CDR3 protein: CASSQGHSISSYEQYF
CDR3 DNA: TGTGCCAGCAGCCAAGGTCACAGCATCAGCTCCTACGAGCAGTACTTC
clone size: -
D gene: -
J gene: TRBJ2-7
V gene: TRBV4-2

CDR3 protein: CSVVGQGAGANVLTF
CDR3 DNA: TGCAGCGTTGTGGGACAGGGGGCTGGGGCCAACGTCCTGACTTTC
clone size: -
D gene: TRBD1
J gene: TRBJ2-6
V gene: TRBV29-1

CDR3 protein: CASSYGQGLTGNTIYF
CDR3 DNA: TGTGCCAGCAGTTACGGACAGGGGCTAACTGGAAACACCATATATTTT
clone size: -
D gene: TRBD1
J gene: TRBJ1-3
V gene: TRBV5-6